This T cell receptor (beta chain) was captured by sequencing in a study of T-cell reconstitution after alpha-beta-depleted transplantation in children. Findings and caveats of the study: Reportedly, alpha-beta T cells present about two months post-transplant originated from several hundred expanded clones of graft origin.

Preparing the TCRbeta library involved the use of unique molecular identifiers. TCRdb ran MiXCR on the PCR reads and lists one entry per CDR3 protein. This repertoire shows approximately 1,000,000 distinct CDR3 sequences, around 30% found once; its top ten account for about 28%. This clonotype has a handful of counts. Its antigen is as yet unknown. CDR1 SGHRS and CDR2 YFSETQ come from the germline V gene. V was clipped by 0 bases and J by 10 bases; unmatched bases: 3. CDR3 size: 13 residues. The material was PBMCs, mostly from graft donor cells, obtained 360 days after TCRalphabeta/CD19-depleted stem cell transplant. This sequence joins TRBV5-1 and TRBJ1-3; 8 nucleotides match TRBD1. This clonotype originated in a boy under two years old who had a stem cell transplant for SCID, so the T cells may come from the graft donor. This CDR3 is CASSLAQGATIYF. In DNA, the CDR3 is TGCGCCAGCAGCTTGGCCCAGGGGGCGACCATATATTTT.